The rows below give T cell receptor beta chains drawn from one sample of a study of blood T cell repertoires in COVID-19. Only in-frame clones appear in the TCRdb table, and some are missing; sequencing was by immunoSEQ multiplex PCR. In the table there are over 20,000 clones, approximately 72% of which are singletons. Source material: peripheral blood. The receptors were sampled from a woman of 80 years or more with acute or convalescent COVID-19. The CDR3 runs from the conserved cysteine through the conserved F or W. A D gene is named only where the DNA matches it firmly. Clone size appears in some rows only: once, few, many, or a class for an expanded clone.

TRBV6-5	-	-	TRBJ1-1	CASSYTVNTEAFF	TGTGCCAGCAGTTACACGGTGAACACTGAAGCTTTCTTT
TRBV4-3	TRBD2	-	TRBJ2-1	CASSQDRTSGRPNEQFF	TGCGCCAGCAGCCAAGATAGGACTAGCGGGAGACCCAATGAGCAGTTCTTC
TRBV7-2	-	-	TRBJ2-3	CASSPNQGATDTQYF	TGTGCCAGCAGCCCGAATCAGGGTGCCACAGATACGCAGTATTTT
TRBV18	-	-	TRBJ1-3	CASSPPGRSGNTIYF	TGTGCCAGCTCACCACCGGGCAGGTCTGGAAACACCATATATTTT
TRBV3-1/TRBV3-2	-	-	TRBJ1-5	CASSQGQEDQPQHF	TGTGCCAGCAGCCAAGGGCAGGAGGATCAGCCCCAGCATTTT
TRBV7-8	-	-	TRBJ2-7	CASSLEVEVYEQYF	TGTGCCAGCAGCTTAGAGGTAGAGGTTTACGAGCAGTACTTC
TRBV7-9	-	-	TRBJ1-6	CASSLGAGQFVSSPLHF	TGTGCCAGCAGCTTAGGGGCCGGACAGTTCGTATCCTCACCCCTCCACTTT
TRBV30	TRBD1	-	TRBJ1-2	CAWSRGTGGRVYGYTF	TGTGCCTGGAGTCGTGGTACAGGGGGCCGAGTCTATGGCTACACCTTC
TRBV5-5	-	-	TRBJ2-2	CASSLVGTTAGELFF	TGTGCCAGCAGCTTGGTCGGGACAACTGCCGGGGAGCTGTTTTTT
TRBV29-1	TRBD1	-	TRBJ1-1	CSTRTGGFPEAFF	TGCAGCACCCGGACAGGGGGATTTCCTGAAGCTTTCTTT
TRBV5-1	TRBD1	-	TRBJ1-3	CASSLQGANTIYF	TGCGCCAGCAGCCTACAGGGGGCGAACACCATATATTTT
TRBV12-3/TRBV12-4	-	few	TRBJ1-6	CASSSDSPLHF	TGTGCCAGCAGTTCAGATTCACCCCTCCACTTT
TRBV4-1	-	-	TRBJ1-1	CASSLRVMNTEAFF	TGCGCCAGCAGTCTACGAGTAATGAACACTGAAGCTTTCTTT
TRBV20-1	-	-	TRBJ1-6	CSASRERSYNSPLHF	TGCAGTGCTAGTAGGGAGAGGTCCTATAATTCACCCCTCCACTTT
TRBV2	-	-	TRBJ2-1	CASTTLRDEQFF	TGTGCCAGCACTACTCTCCGGGATGAGCAGTTCTTC
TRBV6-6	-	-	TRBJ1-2	CASSPGYDYGYTF	TGTGCCAGCAGCCCGGGGTACGACTATGGCTACACCTTC
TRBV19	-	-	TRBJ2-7	CASSSRGDGEQYF	TGTGCCAGTAGTAGCAGGGGGGATGGAGAGCAGTACTTC
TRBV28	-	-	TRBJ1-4	CASSFGVTNEKLFF	TGTGCCAGCAGTTTCGGGGTAACTAATGAAAAACTGTTTTTT
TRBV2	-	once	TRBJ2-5	CASSASWETQYF	TGTGCCAGCAGTGCTAGCTGGGAGACCCAGTACTTC
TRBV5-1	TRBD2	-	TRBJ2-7	CASSIGLAGVSPYEQYF	TGCGCCAGCAGCATCGGACTAGCGGGAGTTAGCCCTTACGAGCAGTACTTC
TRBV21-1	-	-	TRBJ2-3	CASTPLAEVRTDTQYF	TGTGCCAGCACCCCTCTAGCGGAGGTCCGCACAGATACGCAGTATTTT
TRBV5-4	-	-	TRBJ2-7	CGSRGTPNSYEQYF	TGTGGTAGCCGAGGGACACCCAACTCCTACGAGCAGTACTTC
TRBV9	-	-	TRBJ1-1	CASSTGLPRGTEAFF	TGTGCCAGCAGCACGGGACTTCCTCGGGGCACTGAAGCTTTCTTT
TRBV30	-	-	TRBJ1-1	CALTWSRNTEAFF	TGTGCCTTAACGTGGAGTCGGAACACTGAAGCTTTCTTT
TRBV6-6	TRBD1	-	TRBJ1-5	CASSTSVTGRTHF	TGTGCCAGCAGCACCAGCGTGACAGGGCGGACGCATTTT
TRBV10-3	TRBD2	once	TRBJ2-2	CAIREVNTGELFF	TGTGCCATCCGGGAGGTGAACACCGGGGAGCTGTTTTTT
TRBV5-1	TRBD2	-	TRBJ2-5	CASSSTIGGAEQETQYF	TGCGCCAGCAGCTCTACTATCGGGGGGGCTGAACAAGAGACCCAGTACTTC
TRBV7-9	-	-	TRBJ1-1	CASSRKGVGTEAFF	TGTGCCAGCAGCCGCAAGGGGGTCGGCACTGAAGCTTTCTTT
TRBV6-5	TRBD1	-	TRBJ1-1	CASRRQGWEAFF	TGTGCCAGCAGGCGACAGGGTTGGGAAGCTTTCTTT
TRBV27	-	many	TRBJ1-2	CASSLSRDYGYTF	TGTGCCAGCAGTTTATCGAGGGATTATGGCTACACCTTC
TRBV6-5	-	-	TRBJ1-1	CASRGVFTEAFF	TGTGCCAGCCGGGGTGTGTTCACTGAAGCTTTCTTT
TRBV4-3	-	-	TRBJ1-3	CASSQDPSGGNTIYF	TGCGCCAGCAGCCAAGATCCTTCCGGGGGGAACACCATATATTTT
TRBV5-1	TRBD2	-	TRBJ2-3	CASSLAMLTSGPDTQYF	TGCGCCAGCAGCTTGGCCATGCTGACTAGCGGTCCAGATACGCAGTATTTT
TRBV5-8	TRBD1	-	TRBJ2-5	CASSPGTAYQETQYF	TGTGCCAGCAGCCCAGGGACAGCATACCAAGAGACCCAGTACTTC
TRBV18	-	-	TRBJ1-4	CASSPFKGYEKLFF	TGTGCCAGCTCACCATTCAAGGGGTATGAAAAACTGTTTTTT
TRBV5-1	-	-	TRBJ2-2	CASSLVETRLTGELFF	TGCGCCAGCAGCTTGGTGGAGACTAGGCTAACCGGGGAGCTGTTTTTT
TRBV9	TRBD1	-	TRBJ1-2	CASSKPGQVYGYTF	TGTGCCAGCAGCAAACCGGGACAGGTATATGGCTACACCTTC
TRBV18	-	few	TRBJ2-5	CASSPSRGAGETQYF	TGTGCCAGCTCACCCTCCCGGGGGGCTGGAGAGACCCAGTACTTC
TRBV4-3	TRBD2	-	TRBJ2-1	CASSLIAGGGDEQFF	TGCGCCAGCAGCCTTATAGCGGGAGGCGGCGATGAGCAGTTCTTC
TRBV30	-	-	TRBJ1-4	CAWTPGANEKLFF	TGTGCCTGGACCCCCGGGGCTAATGAAAAACTGTTTTTT
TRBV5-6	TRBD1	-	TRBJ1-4	CASSPLGTATNEKLFF	TGTGCCAGCAGCCCCCTCGGGACAGCAACTAATGAAAAACTGTTTTTT
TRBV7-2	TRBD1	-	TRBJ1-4	CASSSYDRVMFF	TGTGCCAGCAGCTCTTACGACAGGGTAATGTTTTTT
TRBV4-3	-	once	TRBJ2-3	CASTSRGKDTDTQYF	TGCGCCAGCACCTCAAGAGGGAAGGACACAGATACGCAGTATTTT
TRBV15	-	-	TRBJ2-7	CATSRDTGKNEQYF	TGTGCCACCAGCAGAGATACAGGGAAGAACGAGCAGTACTTC
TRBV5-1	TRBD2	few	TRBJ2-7	CASSLSGGKLYEQYF	TGCGCCAGCAGCTTAAGCGGGGGAAAACTCTACGAGCAGTACTTC
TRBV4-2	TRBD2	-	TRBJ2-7	CASSPGGLVSYEQYF	TGTGCCAGCAGCCCCGGCGGACTAGTCTCCTACGAGCAGTACTTC
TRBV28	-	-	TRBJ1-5	CASSKGRENQPQHF	TGTGCCAGCAGTAAGGGAAGGGAGAATCAGCCCCAGCATTTT
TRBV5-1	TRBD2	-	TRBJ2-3	CASSGASGGAGTDTQYF	TGCGCCAGCAGCGGAGCTAGCGGGGGGGCTGGCACAGATACGCAGTATTTT
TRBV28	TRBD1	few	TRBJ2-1	CASRGTGDNNEQFF	TGTGCCAGCAGGGGGACAGGGGATAACAATGAGCAGTTCTTC
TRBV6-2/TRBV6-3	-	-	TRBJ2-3	CASSQGGGTPQGTDTQYF	TGTGCCAGCAGTCAGGGGGGTGGCACCCCGCAAGGGACAGATACGCAGTATTTT
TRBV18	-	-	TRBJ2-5	CASSPKTSGETQYF	TGTGCCAGCTCACCCAAGACTAGTGGGGAGACCCAGTACTTC
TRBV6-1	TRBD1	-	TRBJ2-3	CASSEGTGVTQYF	TGTGCCAGCAGCGAAGGGACAGGGGTTACGCAGTATTTT
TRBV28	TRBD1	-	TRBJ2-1	CASSPTGVNEQFF	TGTGCCAGCAGCCCGACAGGGGTTAATGAGCAGTTCTTC